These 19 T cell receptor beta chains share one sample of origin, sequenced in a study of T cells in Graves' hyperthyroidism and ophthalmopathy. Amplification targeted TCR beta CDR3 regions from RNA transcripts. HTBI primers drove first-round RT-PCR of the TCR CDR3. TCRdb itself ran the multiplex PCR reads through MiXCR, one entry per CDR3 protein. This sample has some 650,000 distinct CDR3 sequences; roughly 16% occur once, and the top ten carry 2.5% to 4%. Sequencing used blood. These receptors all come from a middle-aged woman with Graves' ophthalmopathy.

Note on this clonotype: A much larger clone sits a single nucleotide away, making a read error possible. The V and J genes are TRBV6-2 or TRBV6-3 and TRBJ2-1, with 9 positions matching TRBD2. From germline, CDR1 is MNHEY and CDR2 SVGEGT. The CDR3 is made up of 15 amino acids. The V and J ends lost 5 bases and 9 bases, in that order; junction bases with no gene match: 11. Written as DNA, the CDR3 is TGTGCCAGCAGTACCGGGACTAGCAGGAGGGGTGAGCAGTTCTTC. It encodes CASSTGTSRRGEQFF.

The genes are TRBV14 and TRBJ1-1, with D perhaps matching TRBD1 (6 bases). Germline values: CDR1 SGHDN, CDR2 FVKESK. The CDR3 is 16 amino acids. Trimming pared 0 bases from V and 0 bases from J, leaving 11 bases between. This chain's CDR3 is CASSQDRGGMNTEAFF. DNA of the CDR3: TGTGCCAGCAGCCAAGATCGGGGGGGCATGAACACTGAAGCTTTCTTT.

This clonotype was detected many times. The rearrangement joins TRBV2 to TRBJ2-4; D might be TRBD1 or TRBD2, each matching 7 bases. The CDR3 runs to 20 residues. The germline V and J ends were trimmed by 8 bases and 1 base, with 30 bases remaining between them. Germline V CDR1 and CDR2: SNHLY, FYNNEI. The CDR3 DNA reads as TGTGCCAGCGCGAGGGGGAGGCGACAGGGAGGGCTCGAGGCCAAAAACATTCAGTACTTC. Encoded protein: CASARGRRQGGLEAKNIQYF.

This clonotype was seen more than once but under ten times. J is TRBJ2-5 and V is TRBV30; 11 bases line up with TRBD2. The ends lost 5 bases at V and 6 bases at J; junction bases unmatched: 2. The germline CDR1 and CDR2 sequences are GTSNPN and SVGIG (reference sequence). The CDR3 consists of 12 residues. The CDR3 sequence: CAWGTSGQTQYF. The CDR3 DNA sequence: TGTGCCTGGGGGACTAGCGGTCAGACCCAGTACTTC.

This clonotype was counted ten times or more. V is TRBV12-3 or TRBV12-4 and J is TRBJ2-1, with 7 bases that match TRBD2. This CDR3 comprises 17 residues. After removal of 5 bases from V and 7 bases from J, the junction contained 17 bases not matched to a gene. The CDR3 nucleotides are TGTGCCAGCAGTGCTCCTTGGAAGGGAGGGTCTGGGAATGAGCAGTTCTTC. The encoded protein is CASSAPWKGGSGNEQFF.

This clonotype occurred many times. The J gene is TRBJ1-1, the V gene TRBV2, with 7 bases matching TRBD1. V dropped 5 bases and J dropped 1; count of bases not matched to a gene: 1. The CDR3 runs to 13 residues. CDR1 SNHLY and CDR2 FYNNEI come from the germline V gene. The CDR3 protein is CASSWTGNTEAFF. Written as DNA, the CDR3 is TGTGCCAGCAGTTGGACAGGGAACACTGAAGCTTTCTTT.

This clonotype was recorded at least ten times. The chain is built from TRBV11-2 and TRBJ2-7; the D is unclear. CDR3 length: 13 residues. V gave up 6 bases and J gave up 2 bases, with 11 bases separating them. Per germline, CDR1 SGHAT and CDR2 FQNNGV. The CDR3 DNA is TGTGCCAGCAGAATTGACTCAACCTACGAGCAGTACTTC. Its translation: CASRIDSTYEQYF.

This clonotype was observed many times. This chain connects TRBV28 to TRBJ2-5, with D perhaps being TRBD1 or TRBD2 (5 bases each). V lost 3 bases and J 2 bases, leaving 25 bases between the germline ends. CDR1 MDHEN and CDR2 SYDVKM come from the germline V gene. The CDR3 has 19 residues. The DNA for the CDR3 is TGTGCCAGCAGTTTTGCCCTCAGTTGGCCGGGACCCATTCAAGAGACCCAGTACTTC. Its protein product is CASSFALSWPGPIQETQYF.

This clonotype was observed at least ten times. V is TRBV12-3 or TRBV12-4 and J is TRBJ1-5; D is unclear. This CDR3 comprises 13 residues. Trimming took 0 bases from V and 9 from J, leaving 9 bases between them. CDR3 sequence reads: CASSLAQVLPQHF. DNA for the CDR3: TGTGCCAGCAGTTTAGCGCAGGTTTTGCCCCAGCATTTT.

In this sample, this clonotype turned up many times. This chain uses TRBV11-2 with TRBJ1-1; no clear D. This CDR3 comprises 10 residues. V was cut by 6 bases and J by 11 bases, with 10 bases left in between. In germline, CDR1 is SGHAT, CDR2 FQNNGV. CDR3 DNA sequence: TGTGCCAGCAGTGAATCGGGGGCTTTCTTT. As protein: CASSESGAFF.

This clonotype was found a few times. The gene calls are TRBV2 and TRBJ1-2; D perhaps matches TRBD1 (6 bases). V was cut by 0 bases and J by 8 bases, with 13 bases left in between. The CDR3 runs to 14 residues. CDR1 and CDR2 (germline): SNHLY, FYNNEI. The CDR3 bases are TGTGCCAGCAGTGAAGCGCAGGGGCGCATCGGCTACACCTTC. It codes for CASSEAQGRIGYTF. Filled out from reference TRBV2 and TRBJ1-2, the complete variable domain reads EPEVTQTPSHQVTQMGQEVILRCVPISNHLYFYWYRQILGQKVEFLVSFYNNEISEKSEIFDDQFSVERPDGSNFTLKIRSTKLEDSAMYFCASSEAQGRIGYTFGSGTRLTVV.

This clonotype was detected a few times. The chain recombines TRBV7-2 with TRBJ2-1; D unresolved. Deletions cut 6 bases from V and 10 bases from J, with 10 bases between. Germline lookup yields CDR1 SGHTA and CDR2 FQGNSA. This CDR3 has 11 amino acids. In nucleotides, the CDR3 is TGTGCCAGCAGAATAGCCTGGGAGCAGTTCTTC. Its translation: CASRIAWEQFF. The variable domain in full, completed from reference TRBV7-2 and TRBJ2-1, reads GAGVSQSPSNKVTEKGKDVELRCDPISGHTALYWYRQSLGQGLEFLIYFQGNSAPDKSGLPSDRFSAERTGGSVSTLTIQRTQQEDSAVYLCASRIAWEQFFGPGTRLTVL.

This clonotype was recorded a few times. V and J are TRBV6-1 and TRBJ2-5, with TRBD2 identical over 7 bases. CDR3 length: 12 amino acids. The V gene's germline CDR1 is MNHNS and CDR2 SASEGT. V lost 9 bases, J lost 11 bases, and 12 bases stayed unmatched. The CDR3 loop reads CASSRDYKVQYF. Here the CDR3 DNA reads TGTGCCAGTTCCCGGGACTACAAAGTTCAGTACTTC.

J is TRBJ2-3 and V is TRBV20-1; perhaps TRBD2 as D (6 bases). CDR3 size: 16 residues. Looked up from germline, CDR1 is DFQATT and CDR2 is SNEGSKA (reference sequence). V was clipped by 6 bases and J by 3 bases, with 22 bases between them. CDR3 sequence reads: CSAPLRRAGRTDTQYF. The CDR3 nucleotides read TGCAGTGCCCCCCTCCGACGGGCAGGGAGGACAGATACGCAGTATTTT.

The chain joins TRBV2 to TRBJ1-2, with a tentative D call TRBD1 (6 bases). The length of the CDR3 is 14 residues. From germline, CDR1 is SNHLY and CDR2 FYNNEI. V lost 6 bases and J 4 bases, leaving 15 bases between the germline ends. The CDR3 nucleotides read TGTGCCAGCAGACTCACTCAGGGGCTCTATGGCTACACCTTC. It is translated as CASRLTQGLYGYTF. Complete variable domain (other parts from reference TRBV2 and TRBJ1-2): EPEVTQTPSHQVTQMGQEVILRCVPISNHLYFYWYRQILGQKVEFLVSFYNNEISEKSEIFDDQFSVERPDGSNFTLKIRSTKLEDSAMYFCASRLTQGLYGYTFGSGTRLTVV.

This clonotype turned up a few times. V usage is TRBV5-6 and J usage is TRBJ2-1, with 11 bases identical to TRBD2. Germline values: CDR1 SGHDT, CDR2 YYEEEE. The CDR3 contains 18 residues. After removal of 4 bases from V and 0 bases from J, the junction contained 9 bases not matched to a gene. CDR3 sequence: CASSLPGLAVSSYNEQFF. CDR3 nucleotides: TGTGCCAGCAGCCTTCCGGGACTAGCGGTGAGCTCCTACAATGAGCAGTTCTTC.

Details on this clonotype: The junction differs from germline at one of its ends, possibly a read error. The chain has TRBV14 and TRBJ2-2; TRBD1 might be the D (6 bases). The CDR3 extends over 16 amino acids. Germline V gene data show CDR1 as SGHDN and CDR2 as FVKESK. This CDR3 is CASSQDLGASTGELSF. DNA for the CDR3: TGTGCCAGCAGCCAAGATCTGGGGGCGAGCACCGGGGAGCTGTCTTTT.

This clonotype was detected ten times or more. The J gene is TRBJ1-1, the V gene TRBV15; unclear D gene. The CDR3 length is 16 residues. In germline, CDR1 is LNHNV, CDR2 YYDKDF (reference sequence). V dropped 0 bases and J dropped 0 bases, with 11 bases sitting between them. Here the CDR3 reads CATSREERELNTEAFF. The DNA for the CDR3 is TGTGCCACCAGCAGAGAGGAGAGGGAGTTGAACACTGAAGCTTTCTTT.

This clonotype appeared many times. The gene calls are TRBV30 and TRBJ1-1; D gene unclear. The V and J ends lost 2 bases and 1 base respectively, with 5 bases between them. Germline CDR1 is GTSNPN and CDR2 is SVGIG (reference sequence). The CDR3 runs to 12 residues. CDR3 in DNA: TGTGCCTGGAGTCCCACGAACACTGAAGCTTTCTTT. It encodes CAWSPTNTEAFF.